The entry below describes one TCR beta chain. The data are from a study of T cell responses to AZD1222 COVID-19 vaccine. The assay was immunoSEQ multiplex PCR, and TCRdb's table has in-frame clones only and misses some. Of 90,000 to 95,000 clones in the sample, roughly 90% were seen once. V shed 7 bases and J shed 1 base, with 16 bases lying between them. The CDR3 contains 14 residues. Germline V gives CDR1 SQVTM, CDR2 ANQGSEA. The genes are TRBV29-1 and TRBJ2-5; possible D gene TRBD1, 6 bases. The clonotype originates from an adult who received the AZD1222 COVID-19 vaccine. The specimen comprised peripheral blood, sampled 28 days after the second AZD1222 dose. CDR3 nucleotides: TGCAGCGCCGTCGGTCCCAGGGGCCAAGAGACCCAGTACTTC. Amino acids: CSAVGPRGQETQYF.